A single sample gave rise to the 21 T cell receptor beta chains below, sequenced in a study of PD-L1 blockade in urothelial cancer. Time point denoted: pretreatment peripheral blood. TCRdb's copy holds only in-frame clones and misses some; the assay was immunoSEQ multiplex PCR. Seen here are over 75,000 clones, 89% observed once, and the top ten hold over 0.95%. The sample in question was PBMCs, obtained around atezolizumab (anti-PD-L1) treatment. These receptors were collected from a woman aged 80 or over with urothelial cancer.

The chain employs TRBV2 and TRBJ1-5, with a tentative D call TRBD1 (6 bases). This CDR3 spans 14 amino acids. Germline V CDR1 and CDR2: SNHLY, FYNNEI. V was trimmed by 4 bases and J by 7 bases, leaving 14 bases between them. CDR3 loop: CASSGRAGEQPQHF. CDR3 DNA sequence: TGTGCCAGCAGTGGGCGGGCAGGGGAACAGCCCCAGCATTTT. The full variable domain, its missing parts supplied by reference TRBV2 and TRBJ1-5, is EPEVTQTPSHQVTQMGQEVILRCVPISNHLYFYWYRQILGQKVEFLVSFYNNEISEKSEIFDDQFSVERPDGSNFTLKIRSTKLEDSAMYFCASSGRAGEQPQHFGDGTRLSIL.

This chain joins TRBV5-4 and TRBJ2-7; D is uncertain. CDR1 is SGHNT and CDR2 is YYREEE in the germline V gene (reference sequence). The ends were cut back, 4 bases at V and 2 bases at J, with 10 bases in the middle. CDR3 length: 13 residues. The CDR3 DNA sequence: TGTGCCAGCAGCGGTGGGCAAACCTACGAGCAGTACTTC. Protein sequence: CASSGGQTYEQYF.

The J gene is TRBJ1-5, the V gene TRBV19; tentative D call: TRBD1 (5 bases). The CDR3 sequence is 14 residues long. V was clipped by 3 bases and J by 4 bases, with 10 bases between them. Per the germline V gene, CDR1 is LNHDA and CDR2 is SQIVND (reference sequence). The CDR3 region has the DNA TGTGCCAGTAGTATTTCGCAGGGAAATCAGCCCCAGCATTTT. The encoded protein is CASSISQGNQPQHF. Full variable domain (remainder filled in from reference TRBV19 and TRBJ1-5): DGGITQSPKYLFRKEGQNVTLSCEQNLNHDAMYWYRQDPGQGLRLIYYSQIVNDFQKGDIAEGYSVSREKKESFPLTVTSAQKNPTAFYLCASSISQGNQPQHFGDGTRLSIL.

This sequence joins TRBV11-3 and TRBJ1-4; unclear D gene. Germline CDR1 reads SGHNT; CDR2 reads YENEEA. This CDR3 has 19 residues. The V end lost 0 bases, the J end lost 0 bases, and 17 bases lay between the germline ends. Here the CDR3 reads CASSLDCSKRLATNEKLFF. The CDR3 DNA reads TGTGCCAGCAGCTTAGATTGCAGCAAGCGCCTAGCAACTAATGAAAAACTGTTTTTT.

Written as DNA, the CDR3 is TGTGCCATCAGCGGACAGTATGGCTACACCTTC. Encoded protein: CAISGQYGYTF. The chain employs TRBV10-3 and TRBJ1-2, with D maybe TRBD1 (6 bases). CDR3 length: 11 residues. The germline gives CDR1 ENHRY, CDR2 SYGVKD. The ends were cut back, 6 bases at V and 5 bases at J, with 7 bases in the middle.

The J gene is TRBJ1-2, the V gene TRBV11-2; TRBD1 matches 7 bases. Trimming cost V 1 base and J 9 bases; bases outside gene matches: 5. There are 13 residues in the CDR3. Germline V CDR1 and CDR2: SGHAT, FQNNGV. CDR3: CASSLAGGISYTF. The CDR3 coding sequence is TGTGCCAGCAGCTTAGCAGGGGGAATTAGCTACACCTTC. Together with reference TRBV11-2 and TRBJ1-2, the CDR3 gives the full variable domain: EAGVAQSPRYKIIEKRQSVAFWCNPISGHATLYWYQQILGQGPKLLIQFQNNGVVDDSQLPKDRFSAERLKGVDSTLKIQPAKLEDSAVYLCASSLAGGISYTFGSGTRLTVV.

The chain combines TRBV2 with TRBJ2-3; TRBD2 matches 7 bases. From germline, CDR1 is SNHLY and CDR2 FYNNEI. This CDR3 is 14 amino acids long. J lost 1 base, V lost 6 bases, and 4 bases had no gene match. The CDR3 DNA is TGTGCCAGCAGGCCCCGGGAGGGCACAGATACGCAGTATTTT. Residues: CASRPREGTDTQYF. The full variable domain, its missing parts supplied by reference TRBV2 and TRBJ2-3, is EPEVTQTPSHQVTQMGQEVILRCVPISNHLYFYWYRQILGQKVEFLVSFYNNEISEKSEIFDDQFSVERPDGSNFTLKIRSTKLEDSAMYFCASRPREGTDTQYFGPGTRLTVL.

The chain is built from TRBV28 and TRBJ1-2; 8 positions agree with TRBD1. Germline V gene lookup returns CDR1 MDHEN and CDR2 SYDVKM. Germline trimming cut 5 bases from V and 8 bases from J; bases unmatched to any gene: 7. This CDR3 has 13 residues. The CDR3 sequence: CASSNQGAGGYTF. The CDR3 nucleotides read TGTGCCAGCAGTAACCAGGGGGCGGGGGGCTACACCTTC.

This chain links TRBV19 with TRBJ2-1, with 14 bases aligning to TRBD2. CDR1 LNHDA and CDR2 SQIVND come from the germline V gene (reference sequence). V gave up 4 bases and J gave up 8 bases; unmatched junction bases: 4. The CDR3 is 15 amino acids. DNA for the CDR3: TGTGCCAGTAGTACGGGACTAGCGGGAGTCTATGAGCAGTTCTTC. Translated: CASSTGLAGVYEQFF. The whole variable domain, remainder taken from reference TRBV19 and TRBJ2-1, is DGGITQSPKYLFRKEGQNVTLSCEQNLNHDAMYWYRQDPGQGLRLIYYSQIVNDFQKGDIAEGYSVSREKKESFPLTVTSAQKNPTAFYLCASSTGLAGVYEQFFGPGTRLTVL.

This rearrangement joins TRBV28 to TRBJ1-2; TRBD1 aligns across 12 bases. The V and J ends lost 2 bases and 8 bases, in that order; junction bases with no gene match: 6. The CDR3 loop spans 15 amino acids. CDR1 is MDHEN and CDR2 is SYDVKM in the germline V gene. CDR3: CASSLGGQGAGGYTF. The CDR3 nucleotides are TGTGCCAGCAGTTTAGGGGGACAGGGGGCAGGCGGCTACACCTTC.

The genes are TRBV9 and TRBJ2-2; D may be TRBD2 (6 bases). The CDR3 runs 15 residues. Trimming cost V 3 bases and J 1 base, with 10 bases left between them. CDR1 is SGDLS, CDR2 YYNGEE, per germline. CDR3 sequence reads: CASSAGTLNTGELFF. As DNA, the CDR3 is TGTGCCAGCAGCGCCGGGACTTTGAACACCGGGGAGCTGTTTTTT.

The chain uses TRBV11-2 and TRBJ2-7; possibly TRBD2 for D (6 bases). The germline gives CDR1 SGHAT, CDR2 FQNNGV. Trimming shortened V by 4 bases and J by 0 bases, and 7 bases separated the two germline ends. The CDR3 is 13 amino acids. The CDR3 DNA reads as TGTGCCAGCAGCTGGGGAGGCTCCTACGAGCAGTACTTC. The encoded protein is CASSWGGSYEQYF.

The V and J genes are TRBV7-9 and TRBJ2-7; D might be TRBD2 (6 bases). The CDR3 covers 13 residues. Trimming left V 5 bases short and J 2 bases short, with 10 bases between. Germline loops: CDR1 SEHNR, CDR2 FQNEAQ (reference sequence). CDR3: CASSRGTTYEQYF. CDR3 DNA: TGTGCCAGCAGCCGGGGGACGACCTACGAGCAGTACTTC.

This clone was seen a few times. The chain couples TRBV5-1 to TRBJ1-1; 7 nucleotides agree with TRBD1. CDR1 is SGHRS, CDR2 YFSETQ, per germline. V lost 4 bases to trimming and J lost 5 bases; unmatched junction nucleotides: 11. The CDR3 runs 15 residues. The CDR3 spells CASSEETGRKTEAFF. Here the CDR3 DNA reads TGCGCCAGCAGCGAAGAGACAGGGAGGAAAACTGAAGCTTTCTTT.

This CDR3 reads CASSLDRGRETQYF. The DNA of the CDR3 is TGTGCCAGCTCCCTCGACAGGGGGCGCGAGACCCAGTACTTC. V usage is TRBV18 and J usage is TRBJ2-5, with TRBD1 matching over 10 bases. This CDR3 has 14 residues. After removal of 6 bases from V and 5 bases from J, the junction contained 6 bases not matched to a gene. Per the germline V gene, CDR1 is KGHSH and CDR2 is LQKENI.

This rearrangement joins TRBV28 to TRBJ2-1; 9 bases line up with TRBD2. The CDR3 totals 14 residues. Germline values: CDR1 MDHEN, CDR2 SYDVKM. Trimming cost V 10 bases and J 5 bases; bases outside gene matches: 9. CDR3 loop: CATLRGGGDNEQFF. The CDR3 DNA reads TGTGCCACCCTCCGGGGCGGGGGGGACAATGAGCAGTTCTTC.

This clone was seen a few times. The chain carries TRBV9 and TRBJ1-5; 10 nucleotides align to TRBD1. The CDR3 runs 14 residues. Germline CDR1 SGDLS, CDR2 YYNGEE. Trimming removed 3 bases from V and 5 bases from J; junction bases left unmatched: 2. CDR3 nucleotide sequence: TGTGCCAGCAGCGACGGGACAGGGGATCAGCCCCAGCATTTT. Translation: CASSDGTGDQPQHF.

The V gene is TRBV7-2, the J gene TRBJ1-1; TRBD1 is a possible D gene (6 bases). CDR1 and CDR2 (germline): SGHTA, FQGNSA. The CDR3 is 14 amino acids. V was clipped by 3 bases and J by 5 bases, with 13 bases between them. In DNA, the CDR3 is TGTGCCAGCAGCTTCCAGGGGAGTGATACTGAAGCTTTCTTT. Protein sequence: CASSFQGSDTEAFF.

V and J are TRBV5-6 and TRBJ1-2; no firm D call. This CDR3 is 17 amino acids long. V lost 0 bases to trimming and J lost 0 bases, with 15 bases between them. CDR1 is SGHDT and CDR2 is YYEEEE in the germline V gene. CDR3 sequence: CASSLGGSGSPNYGYTF. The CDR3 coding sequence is TGTGCCAGCAGCTTGGGAGGGAGCGGCTCACCTAACTATGGCTACACCTTC.

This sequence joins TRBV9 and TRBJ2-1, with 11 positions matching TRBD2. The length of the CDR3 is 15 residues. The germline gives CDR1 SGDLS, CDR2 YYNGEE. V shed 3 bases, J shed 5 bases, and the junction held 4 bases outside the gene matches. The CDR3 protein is CASSDPGLADNEQFF. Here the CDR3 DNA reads TGTGCCAGCAGCGACCCGGGACTAGCGGACAATGAGCAGTTCTTC.

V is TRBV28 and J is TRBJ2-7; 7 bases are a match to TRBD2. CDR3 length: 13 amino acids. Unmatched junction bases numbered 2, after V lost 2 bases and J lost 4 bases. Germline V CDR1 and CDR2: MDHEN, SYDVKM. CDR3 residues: CASSLPGGYEQYF. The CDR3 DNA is TGTGCCAGCAGTTTACCCGGGGGGTACGAGCAGTACTTC.